What follows are 24 T cell receptor beta chains derived from one specimen sequenced in a study of T cell responses to AZD1222 COVID-19 vaccine. Clones were read by immunoSEQ multiplex PCR, and TCRdb kept only the in-frame ones, dropping some. The repertoire consists of approximately 130,000 clones, with approximately 83% occurring once and the leading ten covering about 8.5%. Sequences were derived from peripheral blood, sampled on day 0 of AZD1222 vaccination. These TCRs come from an adult in good health.

The chain recombines TRBV5-1 with TRBJ2-5; D gene uncertain. Germline loops: CDR1 SGHRS, CDR2 YFSETQ. V was cut by 0 bases and J by 5 bases, with 8 bases left in between. This CDR3 region has 13 residues. CDR3 region: CASSLVGKETQYF. CDR3 DNA sequence: TGCGCCAGCAGCTTGGTTGGGAAGGAGACCCAGTACTTC.

The J gene is TRBJ1-3, the V gene TRBV7-9, with D perhaps TRBD1 (5 bases). The germline V gene has CDR1 SEHNR and CDR2 FQNEAQ (reference sequence). The CDR3 has 19 residues. V lost 5 bases to trimming and J lost 2 bases, with 25 bases between them. CDR3 in amino acids: CASSQKVFSSRAPGNTIYF. In DNA, the CDR3 is TGTGCCAGCAGCCAAAAAGTGTTTTCATCCAGGGCCCCTGGAAACACCATATATTTT.

In its sample, this clone was seen once. The gene calls are TRBV7-2 and TRBJ1-5; D uncertain. The CDR3 extends over 15 amino acids. Germline V gene sequence: CDR1 SGHTA, CDR2 FQGNSA. Deletions cut 1 base from V and 1 base from J, with 8 bases between. CDR3 in DNA: TGTGCCAGCAGCTTAGTTGGCGGAAGCAATCAGCCCCAGCATTTT. It is translated as CASSLVGGSNQPQHF.

This clone was seen once. The CDR3 loop reads CASSLGGSRTEAFF. The CDR3 nucleotides read TGCGCCAGCAGCTTGGGGGGAAGTCGGACTGAAGCTTTCTTT. The chain employs TRBV5-1 and TRBJ1-1; D unresolved. Germline loops: CDR1 SGHRS, CDR2 YFSETQ. The length of the CDR3 is 14 residues. V lost 0 bases and J lost 5, with 11 bases in between.

This rearrangement joins TRBV6-2 or TRBV6-3 to TRBJ1-2; 9 nucleotides line up with TRBD1. This CDR3 spans 15 amino acids. Germline CDR1 reads MNHEY; CDR2 reads SVGEGT. Trimming removed 4 bases from V and 3 bases from J; junction bases left unmatched: 6. The CDR3 sequence: CASSWPTGGYYGYTF. The CDR3 DNA is TGTGCCAGCAGTTGGCCGACAGGGGGGTACTATGGCTACACCTTC.

The rearrangement uses TRBV24-1 and TRBJ1-5, with 9 bases lining up with TRBD1. Germline V CDR1 and CDR2: KGHDR, SFDVKD. With 3 bases clipped from V and 6 bases from J, the junction kept 5 bases outside the gene matches. This CDR3 comprises 15 residues. CDR3 sequence (DNA): TGTGCCACCAGTGATACACAGGGGGCAAGTCAGCCCCAGCATTTT. Protein sequence: CATSDTQGASQPQHF.

This clone was seen only a few times. This sequence joins TRBV20-1 and TRBJ1-1; D uncertain. CDR3 length: 11 residues. Germline V gene sequence: CDR1 DFQATT, CDR2 SNEGSKA (reference sequence). The ends were cut back, 3 bases at V and 8 bases at J, with 10 bases in the middle. As DNA, the CDR3 is TGCAGTGCTAGTCAGGCGGCAGAAGCTTTCTTT. Translated, it gives CSASQAAEAFF.

The genes are TRBV3-1 (or the pseudogene TRBV3-2) and TRBJ2-2; possibly TRBD1 for D (5 bases). V lost 5 bases and J 0 bases, leaving 10 bases between the germline ends. The CDR3 spans 15 residues. Germline values: CDR1 LGHDT, CDR2 YNNKEL (reference sequence). As DNA, the CDR3 is TGTGCCAGCAGCGAACAGGCATCGAACACCGGGGAGCTGTTTTTT. This gives the protein CASSEQASNTGELFF.

V usage is TRBV27 and J usage is TRBJ1-1; the D is unclear. Trimming shortened V by 5 bases and J by 7 bases, and 11 bases separated the two germline ends. Per germline, CDR1 MNHEY and CDR2 SMNVEV (reference sequence). The length of the CDR3 is 12 residues. The CDR3 DNA reads as TGTGCCAGCAGTCCCTTCCGGGGTGAAGCTTTCTTT. Translating it yields CASSPFRGEAFF.

This clone was counted only a few times. The CDR3: CASSYSMEDTEAFF. The DNA of the CDR3 is TGTGCCAGCAGTTACTCGATGGAGGACACTGAAGCTTTCTTT. The rearrangement joins TRBV6-2 or TRBV6-3 to TRBJ1-1; D gene ambiguous. Trimming took off 0 bases at V and 3 bases at J, with 8 bases between the two ends. Germline CDR1 is MNHEY and CDR2 is SVGEGT. CDR3 length: 14 amino acids.

This clone showed up just a few times. This chain joins TRBV15 and TRBJ1-6; 10 bases agree with TRBD1. The CDR3 is 15 amino acids. Germline CDR1 is LNHNV and CDR2 is YYDKDF (reference sequence). Unmatched junction bases numbered 4, after V lost 1 base and J lost 10 bases. CDR3 residues: CATSRAGQGESPLHF. As DNA, the CDR3 is TGTGCCACCAGCAGAGCTGGACAGGGGGAATCACCCCTCCACTTT.

The chain has TRBV30 and TRBJ1-4; D may be TRBD1 (6 bases). The germline V and J ends were trimmed by 3 bases and 7 bases, with 15 bases remaining between them. The CDR3 is 14 amino acids. In germline, CDR1 is GTSNPN, CDR2 SVGIG (reference sequence). The CDR3 reads CAWRGGGQGEKLFF. The CDR3 DNA follows: TGTGCCTGGAGGGGTGGGGGGCAAGGTGAAAAACTGTTTTTT.

This clone has a single count. The chain is built from TRBV2 and TRBJ1-6; D gene ambiguous. Trimming cost V 7 bases and J 0 bases, with 10 bases left between them. The germline V gene encodes CDR1 SNHLY and CDR2 FYNNEI. The CDR3 covers 15 residues. CDR3 DNA sequence: TGTGCCAGCAACCGGGAGGACTCCTATAATTCACCCCTCCACTTT. Its protein product is CASNREDSYNSPLHF.

The chain joins TRBV4-2 to TRBJ2-7, with 8 bases lining up with TRBD1. CDR1 and CDR2 from the germline V gene are LGHNA and YNFKEQ. This CDR3 is 16 amino acids long. Trimming removed 3 bases from V and 2 bases from J; junction bases left unmatched: 9. In DNA, the CDR3 is TGTGCCAGCAGCCAGCAGGGGGCTGGGGGTACCTACGAGCAGTACTTC. It codes for CASSQQGAGGTYEQYF.

The chain recombines TRBV10-3 with TRBJ1-4; no clear D. V gave up 6 bases and J gave up 8 bases, with 13 bases separating them. This CDR3 has 13 residues. Germline V gene sequence: CDR1 ENHRY, CDR2 SYGVKD. The CDR3 protein is CAIRTSEGEKLFF. CDR3 sequence (DNA): TGTGCCATCAGGACCTCCGAAGGGGAAAAACTGTTTTTT.

The CDR3 here is CAWSVQGYEQYF. CDR3 DNA sequence: TGTGCCTGGAGTGTGCAGGGCTACGAGCAGTACTTC. The V and J genes are TRBV30 and TRBJ2-7; weak D call: TRBD1 (5 bases). Looked up from germline, CDR1 is GTSNPN and CDR2 is SVGIG (reference sequence). The CDR3 contains 12 residues. The V end lost 0 bases, the J end lost 3 bases, and 6 bases lay between the germline ends.

The chain joins TRBV5-1 to TRBJ2-3; 9 nucleotides match TRBD2. Trimming removed 4 bases from V and 2 bases from J; junction bases left unmatched: 8. The CDR3 contains 16 residues. Germline V gives CDR1 SGHRS, CDR2 YFSETQ. The CDR3 DNA reads as TGCGCCAGCAGCGTCCTGACTAGCGGAGACACAGATACGCAGTATTTT. Protein: CASSVLTSGDTDTQYF.

This sequence joins TRBV5-1 and TRBJ2-7; 7 nucleotides line up with TRBD1. The germline gives CDR1 SGHRS, CDR2 YFSETQ. The junction had 18 bases not matched to a gene; V was cut back by 4 bases and J by 2 bases. The CDR3 extends over 18 amino acids. The DNA of the CDR3 is TGCGCCAGCAGCCTACTGACCCACACCCGGGACAGAACCTACGAGCAGTACTTC. Translated, it gives CASSLLTHTRDRTYEQYF.

This chain joins TRBV7-9 and TRBJ1-1; D uncertain. V dropped 0 bases and J dropped 0 bases, with 8 bases sitting between them. Germline loops: CDR1 SEHNR, CDR2 FQNEAQ (reference sequence). CDR3 size: 15 residues. Here the CDR3 DNA reads TGTGCCAGCAGCTTAGCGGTCGCAATGAACACTGAAGCTTTCTTT. Its protein product is CASSLAVAMNTEAFF.

The chain links TRBV7-2 to TRBJ2-5, with D possibly TRBD2 on 7 matching bases. Trimming cost V 5 bases and J 5 bases, with 15 bases left between them. This CDR3 is built from 14 residues. Looked up from germline, CDR1 is SGHTA and CDR2 is FQGNSA. CDR3 residues: CASSRGEGWETQYF. CDR3 in DNA: TGTGCCAGCAGCAGGGGGGAGGGTTGGGAGACCCAGTACTTC.

This clone was seen only a few times. V gene TRBV7-9 combines with J gene TRBJ1-4; D remains unclear. This CDR3 region has 14 residues. Germline V gene data show CDR1 as SEHNR and CDR2 as FQNEAQ (reference sequence). With 6 bases removed from V and 8 bases from J, the gap between germline ends came to 16 bases. The CDR3 protein is CASRVSESREKLFF. The DNA for the CDR3 is TGTGCCAGCAGGGTTTCCGAGTCCCGGGAAAAACTGTTTTTT.

This clone was recorded a few times. The CDR3 DNA reads TGTGCCTGGAGTCCCCCCGGGATTGAAAAACTGTTTTTT. Translating it yields CAWSPPGIEKLFF. The V call is TRBV30, the J call TRBJ1-4; D is unresolved. The CDR3 totals 13 residues. From germline, CDR1 is GTSNPN and CDR2 SVGIG (reference sequence). V lost 2 bases, J lost 7 bases, and 11 bases lay in between.

This clone was detected only a few times. The V gene is TRBV7-3, the J gene TRBJ2-3; D possibly corresponds to TRBD2 (6 bases). The CDR3 length is 17 residues. Germline CDR1 SGHTA, CDR2 FQGTGA. Trimming removed 0 bases from V and 1 base from J, with 14 bases in between. The CDR3 coding sequence is TGTGCCAGCAGCTTAACCGCGGGACTGGGGCGCACAGATACGCAGTATTTT. Translating it yields CASSLTAGLGRTDTQYF. The variable domain in full, with the rest retrieved from reference TRBV7-3 and TRBJ2-3, is GAGVSQTPSNKVTEKGKYVELRCDPISGHTALYWYRQSLGQGPEFLIYFQGTGAADDSGLPNDRFFAVRPEGSVSTLKIQRTERGDSAVYLCASSLTAGLGRTDTQYFGPGTRLTVL.

The chain carries TRBV7-3 and TRBJ2-7; 7 nucleotides agree with TRBD2. The CDR3 extends over 14 amino acids. The V gene end was trimmed by 2 bases and the J gene end by 6 bases; junction bases not matched to a gene: 7. From germline, CDR1 is SGHTA and CDR2 FQGTGA. The chain's CDR3 is CASSLGGSQREQYF. The CDR3 DNA reads TGTGCCAGCAGCTTAGGCGGGAGTCAGCGCGAGCAGTACTTC.